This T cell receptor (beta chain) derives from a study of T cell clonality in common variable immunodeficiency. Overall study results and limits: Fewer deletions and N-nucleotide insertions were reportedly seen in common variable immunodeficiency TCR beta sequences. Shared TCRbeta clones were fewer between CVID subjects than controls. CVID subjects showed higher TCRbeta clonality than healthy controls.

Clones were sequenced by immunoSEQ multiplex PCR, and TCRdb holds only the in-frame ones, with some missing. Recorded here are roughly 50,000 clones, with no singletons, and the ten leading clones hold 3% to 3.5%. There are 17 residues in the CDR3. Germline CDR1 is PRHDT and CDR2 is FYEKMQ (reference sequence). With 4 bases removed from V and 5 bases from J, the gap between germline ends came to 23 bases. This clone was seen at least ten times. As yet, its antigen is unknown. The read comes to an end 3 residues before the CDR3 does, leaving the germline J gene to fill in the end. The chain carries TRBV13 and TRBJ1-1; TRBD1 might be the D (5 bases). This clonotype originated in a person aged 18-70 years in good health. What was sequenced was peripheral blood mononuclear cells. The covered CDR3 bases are TGTGCCAGCAGCTCCCTTTGGGGAGAAGGGGCAAAAACTGAA. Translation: CASSSLWGEGAKTE. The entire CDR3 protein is CASSSLWGEGAKTEAFF.